This T cell receptor beta chain was retrieved from a study of radiation and T cells in renal cell carcinoma. Study-level findings and limits: No pretreatment tumor biopsies were available for baseline clonotypes.

For this clone: Its specificity is not known.

Trimming shortened V by 7 bases and J by 4 bases, and 14 bases separated the two germline ends. Germline V gene sequence: CDR1 LNHDA, CDR2 SQIVND (reference sequence). This CDR3 has 15 residues. Time point of the sample: baseline pretreatment blood. The treatment: 15 Gy SBRT to primary tumor, nephrectomy 4 weeks later. After SBRT, blood was collected at 2 and 4 weeks, plus baseline. This renal cell carcinoma was of the clear cell type. Profiling relied on immunoSEQ multiplex PCR, and the TCRdb table lists in-frame clones only, not all of them. The sample contains roughly 100,000 clones, 70% to 85% of which appear only once.

The gene calls are TRBV19 and TRBJ2-6; TRBD2 might be the D (6 bases). The specimen was blood, collected from a patient whose treatment included radiotherapy and nephrectomy. This TCR derives from a man aged 60-69 years with renal cell carcinoma. The CDR3 nucleotides read TGTGCCAGTATCTCTGAGGGGAGGGGGGCCAACGTCCTGACTTTC. Translated, it gives CASISEGRGANVLTF.